There are a few counts of the clone carrying this TCR beta chain. The antigen is not known. This entry is derived from a study of PD-1 blockade in classical Hodgkin lymphoma. Between the trimmed V and J ends, which lost 1 base and 2 bases, there was a span of 9 bases. Germline CDR1 MGHRA, CDR2 YSYEKL. This CDR3 contains 15 residues. Whole-study findings and limits: In newly diagnosed patients, baseline TCR diversity was reportedly below that of healthy donors.

Each patient relapsed following autologous stem cell transplantation, and prior brentuximab vedotin exposure differed. From thawed PBMCs, magnetic negative selection was used to isolate the CD8+ T cells. Complete response, partial response or progressive disease constituted the best response categories observed. Sequencing used immunoSEQ multiplex PCR; TCRdb keeps in-frame clones, though not all of them. The sample includes about 30,000 clones, around 88% of them seen just once. The chain links TRBV4-1 to TRBJ1-3, with D possibly matching TRBD1 (5 bases). The sample here was CD8+ T cells from blood, taken at baseline. The sequence was obtained from a human donor with classical Hodgkin lymphoma. The CDR3 sequence: CASSQVRGAGNTIYF. The DNA for the CDR3 is TGCGCCAGCAGCCAAGTTCGGGGGGCTGGAAACACCATATATTTT.